This T cell receptor (beta chain) was documented in a study of cytomegalovirus exposure and HLA in healthy donors. Across the whole study: Most genotyped donors, over 70% of 300 to 400, had Caucasian-associated genetic ancestry.

The CDR3 totals 14 residues. With 6 bases removed from V and 4 bases from J, the gap between germline ends came to 15 bases. Germline assignment: CDR1 MNHNS and CDR2 SASEGT. Notes on the study in general: For TCR beta chains, V- and J-gene trimming was later linked to a missense DCLRE1C variant. The authors later found TCR association rates varying by HLA locus, with DRB1 most and HLA-C fewest.

Use of 60 Vbeta and 13 Jbeta primers characterized the PCR. Sequencing was performed with immunoSEQ multiplex PCR; in TCRdb, only in-frame clones are kept and a portion is missing. The data show 150,000 to 200,000 clones, approximately 83% seen once. A note on this clone: The antigen is undetermined.

Source material: PBMCs. The chain uses TRBV6-1 and TRBJ1-2; D is ambiguous. The TCR was taken from a man younger than 35 in good health and CMV-seropositive. The DNA of the CDR3 is TGTGCCAGCAGCGTCGGGATAGAGAGCTATGGCTACACCTTC. Translated, it gives CASSVGIESYGYTF.